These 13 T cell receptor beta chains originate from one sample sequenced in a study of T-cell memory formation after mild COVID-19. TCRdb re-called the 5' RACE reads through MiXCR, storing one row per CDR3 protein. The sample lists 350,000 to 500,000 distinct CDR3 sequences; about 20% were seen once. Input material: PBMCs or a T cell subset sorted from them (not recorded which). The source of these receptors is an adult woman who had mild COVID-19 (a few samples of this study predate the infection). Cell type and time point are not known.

The CDR3 loop reads CASSLEGGLNQPQHF. CDR3 bases: TGTGCCAGCAGCTTAGAGGGGGGGCTAAATCAGCCCCAGCATTTT. The chain couples TRBV7-3 to TRBJ1-5, with a weak D call TRBD1 (6 bases). V gave up 2 bases and J gave up 4 bases, with 12 bases separating them. The CDR3 covers 15 residues. Germline lookup yields CDR1 SGHTA and CDR2 FQGTGA.

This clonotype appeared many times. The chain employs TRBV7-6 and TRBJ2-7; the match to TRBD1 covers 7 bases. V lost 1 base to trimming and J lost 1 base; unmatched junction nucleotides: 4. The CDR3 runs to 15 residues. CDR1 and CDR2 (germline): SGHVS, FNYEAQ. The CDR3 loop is CASSLEDRTSYEQYF. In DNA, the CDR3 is TGTGCCAGCAGCTTAGAGGACAGGACTTCCTACGAGCAGTACTTC.

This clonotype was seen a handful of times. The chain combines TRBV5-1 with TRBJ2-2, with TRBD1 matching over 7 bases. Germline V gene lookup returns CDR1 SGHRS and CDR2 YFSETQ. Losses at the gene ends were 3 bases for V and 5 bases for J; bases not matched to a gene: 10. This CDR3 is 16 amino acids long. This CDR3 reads CASSSDRPGRTGELFF. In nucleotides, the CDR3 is TGCGCCAGCAGCTCGGACAGGCCCGGACGAACCGGGGAGCTGTTTTTT.

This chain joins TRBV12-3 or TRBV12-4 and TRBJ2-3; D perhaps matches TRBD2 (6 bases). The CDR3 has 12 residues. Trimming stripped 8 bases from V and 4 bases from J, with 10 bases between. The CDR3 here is CASEGGADTQYF. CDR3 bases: TGTGCCAGCGAAGGAGGGGCAGATACGCAGTATTTT.

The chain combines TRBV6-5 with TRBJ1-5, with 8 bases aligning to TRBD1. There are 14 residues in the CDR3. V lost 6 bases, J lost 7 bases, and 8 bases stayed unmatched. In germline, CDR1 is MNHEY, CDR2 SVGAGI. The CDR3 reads CASSRTGQRQPQHF. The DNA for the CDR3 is TGTGCCAGCAGCCGGACAGGGCAAAGGCAGCCCCAGCATTTT.

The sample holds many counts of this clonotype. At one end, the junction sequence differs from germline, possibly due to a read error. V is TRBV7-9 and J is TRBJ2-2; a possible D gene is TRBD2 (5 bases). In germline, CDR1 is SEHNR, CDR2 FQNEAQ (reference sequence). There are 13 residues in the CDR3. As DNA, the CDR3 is TGCGCCAGCAGCTTGAGCGGAACCGGGGAGCTGTTTTTT. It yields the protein CASSLSGTGELFF.

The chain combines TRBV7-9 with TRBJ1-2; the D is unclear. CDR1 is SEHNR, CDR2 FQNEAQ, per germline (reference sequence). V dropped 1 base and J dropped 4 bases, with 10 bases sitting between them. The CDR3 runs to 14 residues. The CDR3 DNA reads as TGTGCCAGCAGCTTAGAAGCGTTGTCCTATGGCTACACCTTC. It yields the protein CASSLEALSYGYTF.

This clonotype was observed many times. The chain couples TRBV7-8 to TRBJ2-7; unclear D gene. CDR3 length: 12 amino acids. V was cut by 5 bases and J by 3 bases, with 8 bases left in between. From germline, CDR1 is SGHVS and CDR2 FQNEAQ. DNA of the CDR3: TGTGCCAGCAGCCCCGACGGCTACGAGCAGTACTTC. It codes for CASSPDGYEQYF.

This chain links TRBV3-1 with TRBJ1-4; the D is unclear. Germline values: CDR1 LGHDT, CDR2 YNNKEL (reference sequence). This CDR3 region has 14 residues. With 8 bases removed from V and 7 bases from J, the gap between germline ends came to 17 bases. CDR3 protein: CASRMLGAVEKLFF. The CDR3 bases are TGTGCCAGCCGGATGCTGGGAGCGGTTGAAAAACTGTTTTTT.

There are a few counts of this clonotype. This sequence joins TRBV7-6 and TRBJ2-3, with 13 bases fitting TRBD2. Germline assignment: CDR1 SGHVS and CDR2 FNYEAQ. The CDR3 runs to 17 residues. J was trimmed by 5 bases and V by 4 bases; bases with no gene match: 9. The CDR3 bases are TGTGCCAGCAGCTCCCGCATAGGACTAGCGGGAGAAGATACGCAGTATTTT. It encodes CASSSRIGLAGEDTQYF. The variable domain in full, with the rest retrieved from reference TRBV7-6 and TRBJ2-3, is GAGVSQSPRYKVTKRGQDVALRCDPISGHVSLYWYRQALGQGPEFLTYFNYEAQQDKSGLPNDRFSAERPEGSISTLTIQRTEQRDSAMYRCASSSRIGLAGEDTQYFGPGTRLTVL.

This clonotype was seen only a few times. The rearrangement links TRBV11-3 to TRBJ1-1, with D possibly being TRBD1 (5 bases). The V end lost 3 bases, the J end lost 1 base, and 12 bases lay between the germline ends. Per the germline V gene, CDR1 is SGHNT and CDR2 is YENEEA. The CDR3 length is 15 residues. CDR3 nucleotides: TGTGCCAGCAGCTTCTTACAGGTTTCGAACACTGAAGCTTTCTTT. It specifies CASSFLQVSNTEAFF.

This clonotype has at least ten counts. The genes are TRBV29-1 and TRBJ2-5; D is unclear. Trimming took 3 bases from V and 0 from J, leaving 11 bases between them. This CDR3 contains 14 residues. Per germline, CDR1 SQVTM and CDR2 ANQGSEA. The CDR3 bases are TGCAGCGTTGACAGTCGGGCAAACCAAGAGACCCAGTACTTC. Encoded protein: CSVDSRANQETQYF. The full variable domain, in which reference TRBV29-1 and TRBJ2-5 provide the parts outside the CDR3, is SAVISQKPSRDICQRGTSLTIQCQVDSQVTMMFWYRQQPGQSLTLIATANQGSEATYESGFVIDKFPISRPNLTFSTLTVSNMSPEDSSIYLCSVDSRANQETQYFGPGTRLLVL.

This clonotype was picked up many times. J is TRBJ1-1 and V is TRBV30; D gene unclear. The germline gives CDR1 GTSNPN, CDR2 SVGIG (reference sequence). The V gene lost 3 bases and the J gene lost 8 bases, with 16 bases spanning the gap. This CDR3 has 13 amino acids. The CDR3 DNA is TGTGCCTGGAGGGAACCAGGATCACCGGAAGCTTTCTTT. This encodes CAWREPGSPEAFF.